The next 8 T cell receptor beta chains were all read from a single sample in a study of blood T cell repertoires in COVID-19. TCRdb's table, derived via immunoSEQ multiplex PCR, lists solely in-frame clones and lacks some. In the table there are around 150,000 clones, 80% to 90% of which are singletons. The specimen was peripheral blood. Receptor source: a woman older than 75 with acute or convalescent COVID-19.

This clone was counted once. This rearrangement joins TRBV27 to TRBJ1-2; D possibly corresponds to TRBD1 (6 bases). The CDR3 spans 14 residues. CDR1 is MNHEY and CDR2 is SMNVEV in the germline V gene (reference sequence). Deletions cut 6 bases from V and 5 bases from J, with 16 bases between. CDR3 region: CASSSLTGVYGYTF. As DNA, the CDR3 is TGTGCCAGCAGCTCGTTGACAGGTGTTTATGGCTACACCTTC.

The chain carries TRBV5-6 and TRBJ1-2; 9 positions agree with TRBD1. J was trimmed by 7 bases and V by 0 bases; bases with no gene match: 7. Germline CDR1 is SGHDT and CDR2 is YYEEEE. CDR3 length: 15 residues. CDR3 protein: CASSLAGTGKFGYTF. DNA for the CDR3: TGTGCCAGCAGCTTGGCCGGGACAGGGAAGTTTGGCTACACCTTC.

The chain is built from TRBV25-1 and TRBJ1-6; D remains unclear. Trimming took 4 bases from V and 7 from J, leaving 20 bases between them. The CDR3 is 17 amino acids. Germline lookup yields CDR1 MGHDK and CDR2 SYGVNS. This chain's CDR3 is CASSGSITRIMNSPLHF. The CDR3 bases are TGTGCCAGCAGTGGCTCAATCACGAGGATAATGAATTCACCCCTCCACTTT.

Many counts were recorded for this clone. The rearrangement uses TRBV4-1 and TRBJ2-1, with 9 nucleotides matching TRBD2. The junction had 5 bases not matched to a gene; V was cut back by 0 bases and J by 5 bases. From germline, CDR1 is MGHRA and CDR2 YSYEKL. There are 16 residues in the CDR3. This chain's CDR3 is CASSQEAAGGHNEQFF. The CDR3 bases are TGCGCCAGCAGCCAAGAAGCAGCGGGAGGCCACAATGAGCAGTTCTTC.

For the CDR3, the DNA is TGTGCCAGCTCACGGGGAAGCCAGGGCCCTAACTATGGCTACACCTTC. This translates into CASSRGSQGPNYGYTF. The chain links TRBV18 to TRBJ1-2; D is possibly TRBD1 (5 bases). Germline CDR1 reads KGHSH; CDR2 reads LQKENI. V was pared by 4 bases and J by 0 bases, with 15 bases between. This CDR3 contains 16 residues. The variable domain in full, completed from reference TRBV18 and TRBJ1-2, reads NAGVMQNPRHLVRRRGQEARLRCSPMKGHSHVYWYRQLPEEGLKFMVYLQKENIIDESGMPKERFSAEFPKEGPSILRIQQVVRGDSAAYFCASSRGSQGPNYGYTFGSGTRLTVV.

This clone is a singleton in its sample. The CDR3 end shows no conserved phenylalanine or tryptophan, and so a read error is likely. This chain connects TRBV18 to TRBJ2-4, with a weak D call TRBD1 (5 bases). The germline gives CDR1 KGHSH, CDR2 LQKENI. Trimming removed 0 bases from V and 7 bases from J, with 10 bases in between. This CDR3 has 14 amino acids. CDR3 in DNA: TGTGCCAGCTCACCACCCCGTCCAGGGAACATTCAGTACCTC. Translated, it gives CASSPPRPGNIQYL.

The chain is built from TRBV19 and TRBJ2-5, with unresolved D. Germline loops: CDR1 LNHDA, CDR2 SQIVND (reference sequence). V lost 8 bases, J lost 5 bases, and 12 bases lay in between. This CDR3 is 12 amino acids long. CDR3 sequence: CASGPLRETQYF. The CDR3 DNA is TGTGCCAGTGGGCCTCTAAGGGAGACCCAGTACTTC.

The rearrangement links TRBV10-3 to TRBJ2-7; TRBD1 matches 10 bases. After removal of 4 bases from V and 3 bases from J, the junction contained 6 bases not matched to a gene. CDR1 is ENHRY and CDR2 is SYGVKD in the germline V gene. The CDR3 is 15 residues long. CDR3 nucleotide sequence: TGTGCCATCAGTGGCGGGACAGGGGAAAACTACGAGCAGTACTTC. It yields the protein CAISGGTGENYEQYF.